The 21 T cell receptor beta chains presented below share a single source sample, sequenced in a study of blood T cells in healthy people across ages. For the second PCR, which ran for 7 to 11 cycles, a sample-barcoded 5' primer and a J-beta primer mix were used. In TCRdb, the 5' RACE reads were re-called with MiXCR into one record per CDR3 protein. The table includes hundreds of thousands of distinct CDR3 sequences, 56% detected once. The sample comprised blood. The source of these receptors is a man aged 35 to 55 in good health.

This clonotype has just a few counts. V gene TRBV29-1 combines with J gene TRBJ2-3; TRBD1 might be the D (6 bases). Germline CDR1 reads SQVTM; CDR2 reads ANQGSEA. V lost 7 bases and J lost 9, with 26 bases in between. The CDR3 totals 15 residues. CDR3 region: CSADRTSGNTGTQYF. In DNA, the CDR3 is TGCAGCGCAGATAGGACGTCCGGGAACACAGGGACGCAGTATTTT.

This clonotype was detected a few times. This rearrangement joins TRBV10-3 to TRBJ2-7; D perhaps matches TRBD1 (6 bases). The V end lost 5 bases, the J end lost 0 bases, and 11 bases lay between the germline ends. CDR3 size: 14 residues. Germline loops: CDR1 ENHRY, CDR2 SYGVKD. Here the CDR3 reads CAISTGSDSYEQYF. CDR3 sequence (DNA): TGTGCCATCAGTACAGGGAGCGACTCCTACGAGCAGTACTTC.

The V and J genes are TRBV11-3 and TRBJ2-7; D remains ambiguous. V was shortened by 2 bases and J by 3 bases, with 14 bases between the two germline ends. CDR3 length: 15 residues. Germline-derived CDR1 and CDR2 are SGHNT and YENEEA. CDR3 sequence: CASSLRADGYYEQYF. The CDR3 region has the DNA TGTGCCAGCAGCTTACGAGCTGACGGCTACTACGAGCAGTACTTC.

This sequence joins TRBV5-1 and TRBJ1-2; 7 bases line up with TRBD1. V lost 4 bases to trimming and J lost 4 bases; unmatched junction nucleotides: 10. Germline V gives CDR1 SGHRS, CDR2 YFSETQ. This CDR3 has 15 residues. CDR3 coding DNA: TGCGCCAGCAGCCAGCGGGGACAGATAGGCTATGGCTACACCTTC. Amino acid sequence: CASSQRGQIGYGYTF.

This clonotype has only a few counts. CDR3 in DNA: TGTGCCAGCAGGACTAGCGGGAGCACAGATACGCAGTATTTT. Translation: CASRTSGSTDTQYF. J is TRBJ2-3 and V is TRBV6-1; TRBD2 matches at 10 bases. V shed 6 bases, J shed 0 bases, and the junction held 0 bases outside the gene matches. The germline CDR1 and CDR2 sequences are MNHNS and SASEGT. The CDR3 length is 14 residues.

This sequence joins TRBV20-1 and TRBJ2-7; TRBD2 agrees at 7 bases. The V gene's germline CDR1 is DFQATT and CDR2 SNEGSKA (reference sequence). CDR3 length: 15 residues. With 6 bases clipped from V and 2 bases from J, the junction kept 13 bases outside the gene matches. CDR3 residues: CSASASGLGAYEQYF. The CDR3 DNA reads as TGCAGTGCGAGCGCTAGCGGTTTGGGTGCCTACGAGCAGTACTTC.

This sequence joins TRBV7-6 and TRBJ2-1; TRBD2 might be the D (6 bases). The J call is doubtful: the DNA matches TRBJ2-7 better. Germline V lookup: CDR1 SGHVS, CDR2 FNYEAQ. The CDR3 spans 19 residues. This chain's CDR3 is CASSPYGTGTLSSYNEQYF. CDR3 in DNA: TGTGCCAGCAGCCCGTATGGAACCGGGACTCTGAGCTCCTACAATGAGCAGTACTTC.

This rearrangement joins TRBV10-3 to TRBJ1-1; D not resolved. This CDR3 is built from 14 residues. Germline V gene lookup returns CDR1 ENHRY and CDR2 SYGVKD. V lost 3 bases and J 1 base, leaving 9 bases between the germline ends. CDR3 sequence reads: CAISDVNPNTEAFF. For the CDR3, the DNA is TGTGCCATCAGTGATGTAAACCCGAACACTGAAGCTTTCTTT.

In this sample, this clonotype turned up once. The V call is TRBV15, the J call TRBJ2-1, with D possibly TRBD2 on 6 matching bases. From germline, CDR1 is LNHNV and CDR2 YYDKDF (reference sequence). There are 16 residues in the CDR3. V was shortened by 4 bases and J by 4 bases, with 17 bases between the two germline ends. The CDR3 sequence is CATSKSSASAYNEQFF. CDR3 nucleotides: TGTGCCACCAGCAAGAGCTCGGCTAGCGCTTACAATGAGCAGTTCTTC.

The CDR3: CAWGKGRGPLQFF. The CDR3 coding sequence is TGTGCCTGGGGAAAGGGCAGGGGGCCTTTGCAGTTCTTC. The chain has TRBV30 and TRBJ2-1, with TRBD1 identical over 8 bases. Per the germline V gene, CDR1 is GTSNPN and CDR2 is SVGIG (reference sequence). The CDR3 extends over 13 amino acids. Trimming cost V 5 bases and J 12 bases; bases outside gene matches: 12. Based on the CDR3 plus reference TRBV30 and TRBJ2-1, the full variable domain is SQTIHQWPATLVQPVGSPLSLECTVEGTSNPNLYWYRQAAGRGLQLLFYSVGIGQISSEVPQNLSASRPQDRQFILSSKKLLLSDSGFYLCAWGKGRGPLQFFGPGTRLTVL.

This CDR3 reads CASSLVLAGGDTQYF. CDR3 bases: TGTGCCAGCAGCTTAGTACTAGCGGGGGGGGATACGCAGTATTTT. The gene calls are TRBV7-2 and TRBJ2-3; 13 nucleotides align to TRBD2. CDR1 SGHTA and CDR2 FQGNSA come from the germline V gene. V trimming: 1 base; J trimming: 6 bases; junction bases outside the gene matches: 1. The CDR3 covers 15 residues. Looking up the rest from reference TRBV7-2 and TRBJ2-3 gives the full variable domain: GAGVSQSPSNKVTEKGKDVELRCDPISGHTALYWYRQSLGQGLEFLIYFQGNSAPDKSGLPSDRFSAERTGGSVSTLTIQRTQQEDSAVYLCASSLVLAGGDTQYFGPGTRLTVL.

The rearrangement joins TRBV29-1 to TRBJ2-7; D ambiguous. The length of the CDR3 is 11 residues. CDR1 and CDR2 from the germline V gene are SQVTM and ANQGSEA. V was cut by 5 bases and J by 0 bases, with 5 bases left in between. CDR3 amino acids: CSVLASYEQYF. In DNA, the CDR3 is TGCAGCGTTCTGGCCTCCTACGAGCAGTACTTC.

This clonotype was observed a handful of times. A read error may explain this, as a much larger clone is one base away. This chain links TRBV25-1 with TRBJ1-2; 8 nucleotides match TRBD1. The CDR3 extends over 12 amino acids. The germline gives CDR1 MGHDK, CDR2 SYGVNS. V dropped 7 bases and J dropped 4; count of bases not matched to a gene: 2. This CDR3 reads CASNTGGYGYTF. For the CDR3, the DNA is TGTGCCAGCAATACAGGGGGCTATGGCTACACCTTC.

This clonotype appeared once. The J gene is TRBJ2-1, the V gene TRBV5-1; D ambiguous. Germline V gives CDR1 SGHRS, CDR2 YFSETQ. The germline V and J ends were trimmed by 0 bases and 3 bases, with 13 bases remaining between them. There are 16 residues in the CDR3. CDR3 amino acids: CASSLGGTTLYNEQFF. CDR3 coding DNA: TGCGCCAGCAGCTTGGGGGGAACCACCCTCTACAATGAGCAGTTCTTC.

This chain connects TRBV27 to TRBJ2-3; 10 bases line up with TRBD2. The CDR3 extends over 13 amino acids. With V trimmed by 5 bases and J by 7 bases, 3 bases remained unmatched. The germline V gene has CDR1 MNHEY and CDR2 SMNVEV (reference sequence). The CDR3 loop is CASSALAGNTQYF. CDR3 DNA: TGTGCCAGCAGTGCACTAGCGGGGAATACGCAGTATTTT.

The chain recombines TRBV7-2 with TRBJ1-2, with 7 bases that match TRBD1. V shed 1 base, J shed 1 base, and the junction held 6 bases outside the gene matches. CDR1 is SGHTA and CDR2 is FQGNSA in the germline V gene. The CDR3 extends over 16 amino acids. CDR3 residues: CASSLGLGGINYGYTF. CDR3 in DNA: TGTGCCAGCAGCTTAGGGTTAGGGGGCATTAACTATGGCTACACCTTC.

The V and J genes are TRBV5-1 and TRBJ2-6; 9 nucleotides match TRBD2. CDR3 size: 18 residues. V lost 2 bases, J lost 4 bases, and 10 bases stayed unmatched. The germline CDR1 and CDR2 sequences are SGHRS and YFSETQ. The CDR3 bases are TGCGCCAGCAGCTTCTGGGGGACTAGCAGGGCCGGGGCCAACGTCCTGACTTTC. Residues: CASSFWGTSRAGANVLTF.

V gene TRBV6-2 or TRBV6-3 combines with J gene TRBJ1-2; D is undetermined. The ends were cut back, 5 bases at V and 4 bases at J, with 14 bases in the middle. The CDR3 is made up of 14 amino acids. Germline V gives CDR1 MNHEY, CDR2 SVGEGT. CDR3 nucleotide sequence: TGTGCCAGCAGTGACAACTGGGGAACCTATGGCTACACCTTC. Translating it yields CASSDNWGTYGYTF.

The chain uses TRBV5-1 and TRBJ2-7, with 9 bases that match TRBD2. The ends lost 0 bases at V and 3 bases at J; junction bases unmatched: 7. The length of the CDR3 is 16 residues. The germline CDR1 and CDR2 sequences are SGHRS and YFSETQ. The chain's CDR3 is CASSLGGLAGDYEQYF. The DNA of the CDR3 is TGCGCCAGCAGCTTGGGGGGATTAGCGGGAGACTACGAGCAGTACTTC. The full variable domain, in which reference TRBV5-1 and TRBJ2-7 provide the parts outside the CDR3, is KAGVTQTPRYLIKTRGQQVTLSCSPISGHRSVSWYQQTPGQGLQFLFEYFSETQRNKGNFPGRFSGRQFSNSRSEMNVSTLELGDSALYLCASSLGGLAGDYEQYFGPGTRLTVT.

The chain links TRBV15 to TRBJ2-1, with 10 bases identical to TRBD1. Germline CDR1 is LNHNV and CDR2 is YYDKDF (reference sequence). This CDR3 spans 15 amino acids. Trimming cost V 4 bases and J 5 bases; bases outside gene matches: 5. CDR3 nucleotides: TGTGCCACCAGCACCTCCGGGACAGGGGACAATGAGCAGTTCTTC. Translation gives CATSTSGTGDNEQFF.

This clonotype was picked up one time. The chain links TRBV18 to TRBJ1-1, with unresolved D. Trimming took off 1 base at V and 5 bases at J, with 11 bases between the two ends. In germline, CDR1 is KGHSH, CDR2 LQKENI. This CDR3 comprises 14 residues. The chain's CDR3 is CASSPQPYGTEAFF. In DNA form, the CDR3 reads TGTGCCAGCTCACCACAGCCTTACGGGACTGAAGCTTTCTTT.